Listed below are T cell receptor beta chains from one sample, sequenced in a study of T cell responses to AZD1222 COVID-19 vaccine. TCRdb's table, derived via immunoSEQ multiplex PCR, lists solely in-frame clones and lacks some. In the table there are about 110,000 clones, about 92% of which are singletons. The sample was peripheral blood, taken 28 days after the second AZD1222 dose. These receptor sequences come from an adult who received the AZD1222 COVID-19 vaccine. Both conserved end residues are part of each CDR3. The order of the fields is clone size, J gene, D gene, V gene, CDR3 protein, CDR3 DNA. D genes are given only for firm matches. Rows may omit the clone size; those that give it use once, few, many or a size class.

>.|TRBJ2-3|.|TRBV7-3
CASSQGGGVGTDTQYF
TGTGCCAGCAGCCAAGGAGGTGGAGTGGGTACAGATACGCAGTATTTT
>.|TRBJ2-5|TRBD1|TRBV4-3
CASSPDRELEETQYF
TGCGCCAGCAGCCCGGACAGGGAGCTTGAAGAGACCCAGTACTTC
>.|TRBJ1-4|.|TRBV7-2
CASSASGQARGEKLFF
TGTGCCAGCAGCGCAAGCGGGCAGGCCAGAGGGGAAAAACTGTTTTTT
>.|TRBJ2-5|.|TRBV5-4
CASSLIGGLETQYF
TGTGCCAGCAGCTTAATTGGGGGGCTGGAGACCCAGTACTTC
>.|TRBJ1-4|.|TRBV28
CASSPRGAGGAANEKLFF
TGTGCCAGCAGTCCCCGGGGGGCAGGAGGCGCTGCTAATGAAAAACTGTTTTTT
>few|TRBJ2-7|.|TRBV9
CASSVDGHEQYF
TGTGCCAGCAGCGTAGATGGCCACGAGCAGTACTTC
>.|TRBJ1-3|.|TRBV3-1/TRBV3-2
CASSQDPLNTIYF
TGTGCCAGCAGCCAAGACCCCCTAAACACCATATATTTT
>.|TRBJ1-2|.|TRBV6-5
CVSSYRPLTGGYTF
TGTGTCAGCAGTTACCGACCCCTAACTGGGGGCTACACCTTC
>.|TRBJ1-2|.|TRBV7-2
CASSLVGGAEEYGYTF
TGTGCCAGCAGCTTAGTTGGAGGGGCGGAGGAGTATGGCTACACCTTC
>.|TRBJ2-2|.|TRBV9
CASSVAGTGLGTGELFF
TGTGCCAGCAGCGTAGCTGGAACGGGCCTGGGCACCGGGGAGCTGTTTTTT
>.|TRBJ2-7|.|TRBV11-3
CASSPRQATREQYF
TGTGCCAGCAGCCCTCGACAGGCTACCCGCGAGCAGTACTTC
>.|TRBJ1-2|TRBD1|TRBV24-1
CATSDWGQGGAYGYTF
TGTGCCACCAGTGACTGGGGACAGGGGGGCGCCTATGGCTACACCTTC
>.|TRBJ2-2|TRBD2|TRBV12-5
CASGDRYLMGLAGGNNYKTGELFF
TGTGCTAGTGGTGACCGTTATTTGATGGGACTAGCGGGGGGCAACAACTATAAAACCGGGGAGCTGTTTTTT
>.|TRBJ2-2|TRBD2|TRBV5-4
CASSPRTSGGALYTGELFF
TGTGCCAGCAGCCCCCGGACTAGCGGGGGGGCGTTGTACACCGGGGAGCTGTTTTTT
>.|TRBJ2-5|.|TRBV5-1
CASSRLQEETQYF
TGCGCCAGCTCCCGACTACAAGAAGAGACCCAGTACTTC
>.|TRBJ1-2|.|TRBV3-1/TRBV3-2
CASSQVSRGYTF
TGTGCCAGCAGCCAAGTGAGCCGGGGCTACACCTTC
>few|TRBJ1-1|TRBD1|TRBV9
CASSPRGQGMNTEAFF
TGTGCCAGCAGCCCACGCGGACAGGGAATGAACACTGAAGCTTTCTTT
>.|TRBJ2-3|.|TRBV14
CASSAQGATQYF
TGTGCCAGCAGCGCCCAGGGTGCTACGCAGTATTTT
>once|TRBJ1-2|TRBD1|TRBV25-1
CASSETGGTNYGYTF
TGTGCCAGCAGTGAAACAGGGGGAACTAACTATGGCTACACCTTC
>.|TRBJ1-1|.|TRBV5-8
CASSLLVKNTEAFF
TGTGCCAGCAGCTTGCTCGTGAAGAACACTGAAGCTTTCTTT
>once|TRBJ2-5|.|TRBV3-1/TRBV3-2
CASSPGPSTALWAQYF
TGTGCCAGCAGCCCAGGTCCCTCGACAGCCCTCTGGGCCCAGTACTTC
>few|TRBJ2-2|TRBD1|TRBV29-1
CSGSGGTGELFF
TGCAGCGGCTCAGGGGGCACCGGGGAGCTGTTTTTT
>.|TRBJ1-6|.|TRBV14
CASRRDHYNSPLHF
TGTGCCAGCAGGAGGGACCACTACAATTCACCCCTCCACTTT
>.|TRBJ2-1|TRBD1|TRBV3-1/TRBV3-2
CASSPDRGIHNEQFF
TGTGCCAGCAGTCCAGACAGGGGGATTCACAATGAGCAGTTCTTC
>.|TRBJ1-5|.|TRBV6-5
CASSYSTASNQPQHF
TGTGCCAGCAGTTACTCGACAGCTAGCAATCAGCCCCAGCATTTT
>.|TRBJ1-4|.|TRBV19
CASSKGSTNEKLFF
TGTGCCAGTAGTAAAGGGTCAACTAATGAAAAACTGTTTTTT
>.|TRBJ2-7|.|TRBV9
CASSVEGGTSSYEQYF
TGTGCCAGCAGCGTAGAGGGCGGGACGAGCTCCTACGAGCAGTACTTC
>.|TRBJ2-1|TRBD2|TRBV18
CASSRAGTSVNEQFF
TGTGCCAGCTCACGCGCCGGGACTAGCGTCAATGAGCAGTTCTTC
>.|TRBJ2-2|TRBD1|TRBV5-1
CASSPGQGRNGELFF
TGCGCCAGCAGCCCGGGACAGGGAAGGAACGGGGAGCTGTTTTTT
>.|TRBJ2-1|TRBD1|TRBV19
CASSPGTAGEQFF
TGTGCCAGTAGTCCCGGGACAGCCGGTGAGCAGTTCTTC
>.|TRBJ2-5|.|TRBV6-1
CASSEVGETQYF
TGTGCCAGCAGTGAAGTAGGAGAGACCCAGTACTTC
>.|TRBJ2-3|.|TRBV5-1
CASSGAGTDTQYF
TGCGCCAGCAGTGGAGCGGGCACAGATACGCAGTATTTT
>.|TRBJ2-5|.|TRBV5-1
CASRNTGAEETQYF
TGCGCCAGCAGGAACACCGGGGCTGAAGAGACCCAGTACTTC
>.|TRBJ2-1|TRBD2|TRBV4-3
CASSQDQWRGVYNEQFF
TGCGCCAGCAGCCAAGATCAATGGCGGGGGGTCTACAATGAGCAGTTCTTC
>.|TRBJ2-1|.|TRBV23-1
CSGSPGNGPYNEQFF
TGCTCTGGATCCCCTGGTAACGGACCCTACAATGAGCAGTTCTTC
>once|TRBJ1-5|.|TRBV19
CASSIEGEDQPQHF
TGTGCCAGTAGTATAGAAGGGGAGGATCAGCCCCAGCATTTT
>.|TRBJ1-3|.|TRBV5-3
CARSRVKGNTIYF
TGTGCCAGAAGCCGGGTTAAGGGAAACACCATATATTTT
>.|TRBJ2-3|TRBD2|TRBV10-3
CAISEPNLGLAGGLDTQYF
TGTGCCATCAGTGAACCGAACCTTGGACTAGCGGGGGGTTTAGATACGCAGTATTTT
>.|TRBJ2-7|TRBD2|TRBV2
CASRVAGGTLYEQYF
TGTGCCAGCAGAGTTGCGGGGGGGACCCTCTACGAGCAGTACTTC
>.|TRBJ1-6|TRBD1|TRBV5-6
CASSGQGHPPLHF
TGTGCCAGCAGCGGACAGGGACATCCACCCCTCCACTTT